A single sample gave rise to the 20 T cell receptor beta chains below, sequenced in a study of cytomegalovirus exposure and HLA in healthy donors. The primer mix had 60 Vbeta and 13 Jbeta primers. Only in-frame clones appear in the TCRdb table, and some are missing; sequencing was by immunoSEQ multiplex PCR. The sample consists of some 150,000 clones, around 78% of them appearing once. The sequenced sample was PBMCs. All receptors derive from a male donor in good health and CMV-seronegative.

The rearrangement uses TRBV18 and TRBJ2-7; D possibly corresponds to TRBD1 (6 bases). Germline CDR1 reads KGHSH; CDR2 reads LQKENI. V was trimmed by 4 bases and J by 1 base, leaving 14 bases between them. The CDR3 is made up of 15 amino acids. The CDR3 nucleotides read TGTGCCAGCTCACGAACCCGGGACAAGTCCTACGAGCAGTACTTC. Protein: CASSRTRDKSYEQYF.

This chain links TRBV5-4 with TRBJ1-1, with TRBD1 identical over 8 bases. Germline V CDR1 and CDR2: SGHNT, YYREEE (reference sequence). This CDR3 contains 15 residues. V shed 6 bases and J 1 base; nucleotides not matched to a gene: 8. CDR3 DNA sequence: TGTGCCAGCATCTCACAGGGGGTCCGGAACACTGAAGCTTTCTTT. Protein: CASISQGVRNTEAFF.

The rearrangement joins TRBV2 to TRBJ2-1; tentative D call: TRBD1 (6 bases). Per the germline V gene, CDR1 is SNHLY and CDR2 is FYNNEI. V was shortened by 6 bases and J by 8 bases, with 11 bases between the two germline ends. CDR3 size: 12 residues. The CDR3 region has the DNA TGTGCCAGCAGCCTACAGGGATATGAGCAGTTCTTC. It translates to CASSLQGYEQFF.

About this clone: The junction does not match germline at one end; this may be a read error. The chain uses TRBV7-6 and TRBJ2-1; D call uncertain. Germline CDR1 reads SGHVS; CDR2 reads FNYEAQ. This CDR3 contains 11 residues. This chain's CDR3 is CASSSDNEQFF. The DNA of the CDR3 is TGTGCCAGCAGCTCCGACAATGAGCAGTTCTTC.

J is TRBJ1-2 and V is TRBV10-3, with TRBD1 matching over 8 bases. Losses at the gene ends were 0 bases for V and 7 bases for J; bases not matched to a gene: 1. The germline V gene has CDR1 ENHRY and CDR2 SYGVKD. The CDR3 contains 13 residues. CDR3: CAISESGTGGYTF. The DNA for the CDR3 is TGTGCCATCAGTGAGTCGGGGACAGGTGGCTACACCTTC.

This sequence joins TRBV28 and TRBJ1-1, with a tentative D call TRBD1 (6 bases). CDR1 MDHEN and CDR2 SYDVKM come from the germline V gene. The CDR3 loop spans 15 amino acids. Trimming took off 5 bases at V and 0 bases at J, with 13 bases between the two ends. The CDR3 protein is CASSPIGTLNTEAFF. The CDR3, as DNA: TGTGCCAGCAGTCCAATTGGGACATTGAACACTGAAGCTTTCTTT.

The sample holds one count of this clone. The CDR3 loop reads CASSLATSGRSRYEQYF. Written as DNA, the CDR3 is TGTGCCAGCAGCTTAGCGACTAGCGGGAGGTCACGCTACGAGCAGTACTTC. This chain joins TRBV7-8 and TRBJ2-7; 13 positions match TRBD2. J gave up 3 bases and V 0 bases, and 5 bases lay outside the gene matches. From germline, CDR1 is SGHVS and CDR2 FQNEAQ. The CDR3 sequence is 17 residues long. Full variable domain (missing parts from reference TRBV7-8 and TRBJ2-7): GAGVSQSPRYKVAKRGQDVALRCDPISGHVSLFWYQQALGQGPEFLTYFQNEAQLDKSGLPSDRFFAERPEGSVSTLKIQRTQQEDSAVYLCASSLATSGRSRYEQYFGPGTRLTVT.

The V call is TRBV19, the J call TRBJ1-6; 8 nucleotides agree with TRBD1. The CDR3 has 16 amino acids. V lost 1 base to trimming and J lost 11 bases; unmatched junction nucleotides: 10. Per germline, CDR1 LNHDA and CDR2 SQIVND (reference sequence). CDR3 sequence: CASSIGRGQGGTPLHF. The CDR3 coding sequence is TGTGCCAGTAGTATAGGTCGAGGACAGGGTGGAACACCCCTCCACTTT. Looking up the rest from reference TRBV19 and TRBJ1-6 gives the full variable domain: DGGITQSPKYLFRKEGQNVTLSCEQNLNHDAMYWYRQDPGQGLRLIYYSQIVNDFQKGDIAEGYSVSREKKESFPLTVTSAQKNPTAFYLCASSIGRGQGGTPLHFGNGTRLTVT.

This rearrangement joins TRBV13 to TRBJ1-3; the D gene is possibly TRBD1 (6 bases). The CDR3 is made up of 16 amino acids. Germline CDR1 reads PRHDT; CDR2 reads FYEKMQ (reference sequence). Deletions cut 0 bases from V and 1 base from J, with 10 bases between. The CDR3 sequence is CASSLGLTGSGNTIYF. The CDR3 DNA sequence: TGTGCCAGCAGCTTAGGATTGACAGGATCTGGAAACACCATATATTTT.

This clone was observed a handful of times. V gene TRBV7-6 combines with J gene TRBJ1-1, with D tentatively TRBD1 (6 bases). Germline lookup yields CDR1 SGHVS and CDR2 FNYEAQ. Between the trimmed V and J ends, which lost 5 bases and 4 bases, there was a span of 11 bases. This CDR3 region has 13 residues. CDR3 DNA: TGTGCCAGCAGCAAACAGGGTGGCACTGAAGCTTTCTTT. Protein sequence: CASSKQGGTEAFF.

This sequence joins TRBV29-1 and TRBJ1-1; D is unresolved. The length of the CDR3 is 13 residues. CDR1 and CDR2 from the germline V gene are SQVTM and ANQGSEA. Trimming left V 0 bases short and J 3 bases short, with 8 bases between. CDR3 nucleotides: TGCAGCGTTGAAGAAACCCGGGACACTGAAGCTTTCTTT. It translates to CSVEETRDTEAFF.

V usage is TRBV5-1 and J usage is TRBJ1-1; 9 bases map to TRBD1. Germline lookup yields CDR1 SGHRS and CDR2 YFSETQ. CDR3 size: 14 residues. V shed 6 bases and J 6 bases; nucleotides not matched to a gene: 9. CDR3 residues: CASTTDRGIAEAFF. The DNA of the CDR3 is TGCGCCAGCACCACAGACAGGGGGATAGCTGAAGCTTTCTTT.

The chain couples TRBV5-1 to TRBJ2-3; the D gene is possibly TRBD2 (6 bases). Trimming shortened V by 4 bases and J by 6 bases, and 6 bases separated the two germline ends. The CDR3 extends over 11 amino acids. Looked up from germline, CDR1 is SGHRS and CDR2 is YFSETQ. CDR3 nucleotide sequence: TGCGCCAGCAGCGGAGGGGATACGCAGTATTTT. Translation gives CASSGGDTQYF.

The gene calls are TRBV27 and TRBJ2-5; 10 nucleotides align to TRBD2. The J call may be in error: the DNA end matches TRBJ2-7 better. The CDR3 runs to 17 residues. Germline V gene data show CDR1 as MNHEY and CDR2 as SMNVEV (reference sequence). The CDR3 DNA follows: TGTGCCAGCAGTCCAATTGGACTAGCGGATAGATCCTACGAGCAGTACTTC. It is translated as CASSPIGLADRSYEQYF.

V gene TRBV5-6 combines with J gene TRBJ1-1, with D unclear. The CDR3 contains 13 residues. Germline V gene lookup returns CDR1 SGHDT and CDR2 YYEEEE. Trimming cost V 3 bases and J 0 bases, with 6 bases left between them. CDR3 sequence (DNA): TGTGCCAGCAGCTCCCGGGTGAACACTGAAGCTTTCTTT. Its translation: CASSSRVNTEAFF.

V is TRBV15 and J is TRBJ2-1; TRBD2 matches 8 bases. V lost 3 bases and J lost 8; bases outside the gene matches: 6. The CDR3 contains 14 residues. Germline V CDR1 and CDR2: LNHNV, YYDKDF (reference sequence). CDR3 region: CATSSRGLVHEQFF. The CDR3 DNA is TGTGCCACCAGCAGCAGGGGACTAGTCCATGAGCAGTTCTTC.

The chain joins TRBV6-5 to TRBJ1-2, with 9 bases fitting TRBD1. The V and J ends lost 4 bases and 8 bases, in that order; junction bases with no gene match: 11. The CDR3 is 15 residues long. Germline CDR1 is MNHEY and CDR2 is SVGAGI. The CDR3 protein is CASSLTGQGTGGYTF. As DNA, the CDR3 is TGTGCCAGCAGTTTAACGGGACAGGGCACGGGGGGCTACACCTTC.

This clone was detected a few times. V gene TRBV2 combines with J gene TRBJ2-7, with D perhaps matching TRBD2 (5 bases). CDR3 length: 14 residues. Between the trimmed V and J ends, which lost 4 bases and 0 bases, there was a span of 10 bases. CDR1 SNHLY and CDR2 FYNNEI come from the germline V gene. For the CDR3, the DNA is TGTGCCAGCAGTGCGAGGGCGCCCTCCTACGAGCAGTACTTC. Translated: CASSARAPSYEQYF.

This rearrangement joins TRBV5-1 to TRBJ2-7, with 9 bases identical to TRBD1. V trimming: 4 bases; J trimming: 4 bases; junction bases outside the gene matches: 12. Germline assignment: CDR1 SGHRS and CDR2 YFSETQ. This CDR3 is built from 16 residues. CDR3 DNA sequence: TGCGCCAGCAGCGGGCAGGAGACAGGGGGAGATTACGAGCAGTACTTC. Protein: CASSGQETGGDYEQYF.

This clone was observed a single time. The chain combines TRBV18 with TRBJ2-1; TRBD2 aligns across 10 bases. Trimming removed 3 bases from V and 4 bases from J; junction bases left unmatched: 9. CDR1 is KGHSH, CDR2 LQKENI, per germline. The CDR3 runs 17 residues. CDR3 sequence: CASSPRVAGGLYNEQFF. The CDR3 nucleotides are TGTGCCAGCTCACCCAGGGTAGCGGGAGGTTTATACAATGAGCAGTTCTTC.